These 21 T cell receptor beta chains were all obtained from the same sample, sequenced in a study of radiation and T cells in renal cell carcinoma. Clones were read by immunoSEQ multiplex PCR, and TCRdb kept only the in-frame ones, dropping some. The data hold 150,000 or so clones, with roughly nine tenths observed a single time. The sample's time point: baseline pretreatment blood. Documented treatment: 15 Gy SBRT to primary tumor, nephrectomy 4 weeks later. This material consisted of blood, taken from a patient whose treatment included radiotherapy and nephrectomy. The source of these receptors is a woman in her sixties or seventies with renal cell carcinoma.

This clone was recorded only once. This chain links TRBV28 with TRBJ1-6, with 10 bases fitting TRBD1. The CDR3 totals 14 residues. V gave up 8 bases and J gave up 9 bases; unmatched junction bases: 7. The germline V gene encodes CDR1 MDHEN and CDR2 SYDVKM. CDR3 sequence: CASGTGEGFSPLHF. The CDR3 DNA is TGTGCCAGCGGGACAGGGGAAGGTTTTTCACCCCTCCACTTT. Using reference TRBV28 and TRBJ1-6 for the parts outside the CDR3, the full variable domain is DVKVTQSSRYLVKRTGEKVFLECVQDMDHENMFWYRQDPGLGLRLIYFSYDVKMKEKGDIPEGYSVSREKKERFSLILESASTNQTSMYLCASGTGEGFSPLHFGNGTRLTVT.

The CDR3 protein is CASSLPGQGGGQPQHF. DNA for the CDR3: TGTGCCAGCAGTCTCCCCGGACAGGGTGGCGGTCAGCCCCAGCATTTT. This chain links TRBV28 with TRBJ1-5; the match to TRBD1 covers 8 bases. The J segment lost 6 bases and the V segment lost 5 bases, leaving 12 bases of the junction unmatched. This CDR3 is 16 amino acids long. Germline lookup yields CDR1 MDHEN and CDR2 SYDVKM.

The chain uses TRBV20-1 and TRBJ1-5; no definite D call. Trimming removed 5 bases at V and 7 bases at J, with 9 bases between. Germline CDR1 and CDR2: DFQATT and SNEGSKA (reference sequence). The CDR3 length is 11 residues. CDR3 DNA: TGCAGTGCTCTGATAGGGCAGCCCCAGCATTTT. Its translation: CSALIGQPQHF.

This rearrangement joins TRBV6-5 to TRBJ2-1; D assignment may be TRBD1 or TRBD2 (6 bases each). Germline V CDR1 and CDR2: MNHEY, SVGAGI. With 1 base removed from V and 4 bases from J, the gap between germline ends came to 11 bases. The CDR3 has 15 amino acids. The CDR3 sequence: CASSYLGGPYNEQFF. The DNA for the CDR3 is TGTGCCAGCAGTTACTTGGGGGGCCCTTACAATGAGCAGTTCTTC.

This chain joins TRBV6-6 and TRBJ2-7; 12 nucleotides line up with TRBD1. Germline CDR1 and CDR2: MNHNY and SVGAGI (reference sequence). The trim removed 6 bases at V and 4 bases at J, leaving 10 bases unmatched. CDR3 length: 16 amino acids. The CDR3 DNA reads as TGTGCCAGCAGCATCGGGACAGGGGGCCGGATTTACGAGCAGTACTTC. Translating it yields CASSIGTGGRIYEQYF.

The V gene is TRBV29-1, the J gene TRBJ1-4, with 9 bases lining up with TRBD1. The V gene end was trimmed by 3 bases and the J gene end by 5 bases; junction bases not matched to a gene: 7. In germline, CDR1 is SQVTM, CDR2 ANQGSEA. The CDR3 covers 15 residues. The CDR3: CSVEGDRAGNEKLFF. The DNA of the CDR3 is TGCAGCGTTGAGGGGGACAGGGCGGGAAATGAAAAACTGTTTTTT.

V usage is TRBV5-1 and J usage is TRBJ2-1, with D perhaps matching TRBD1 (6 bases). Germline V lookup: CDR1 SGHRS, CDR2 YFSETQ. Trimming shortened V by 2 bases and J by 2 bases, and 14 bases separated the two germline ends. The CDR3 extends over 16 amino acids. The CDR3 coding sequence is TGCGCCAGCAGCTTAAACTCAAGGGGGACCTACAATGAGCAGTTCTTC. Its protein is CASSLNSRGTYNEQFF.

CDR3 loop: CASSPDRSSHNEQFF. The CDR3 nucleotides are TGTGCCAGCTCGCCCGACAGGAGCAGCCACAATGAGCAGTTCTTC. This chain connects TRBV18 to TRBJ2-1; weak D call: TRBD1 (6 bases). This CDR3 is 15 amino acids long. CDR1 and CDR2 (germline): KGHSH, LQKENI. The ends were cut back, 6 bases at V and 5 bases at J, with 17 bases in the middle.

This chain links TRBV14 with TRBJ2-2, with D hard to call. CDR3 length: 14 residues. V gave up 3 bases and J gave up 0 bases, with 5 bases separating them. Germline CDR1 and CDR2: SGHDN and FVKESK. This CDR3 reads CASSQAPNTGELFF. CDR3 DNA sequence: TGTGCCAGCAGCCAGGCACCGAACACCGGGGAGCTGTTTTTT.

For the CDR3, the DNA is TGCAGCGCCTTGACAGGGCCCTACGAGCAGTACTTC. The encoded protein is CSALTGPYEQYF. This chain uses TRBV29-1 with TRBJ2-7; 7 bases align to TRBD1. The CDR3 spans 12 residues. Germline V CDR1 and CDR2: SQVTM, ANQGSEA. The V and J ends lost 7 bases and 2 bases, in that order; junction bases with no gene match: 5.

The rearrangement joins TRBV5-6 to TRBJ2-7; TRBD2 aligns across 7 bases. The CDR3 spans 16 residues. V lost 4 bases and J lost 4; bases outside the gene matches: 14. Germline assignment: CDR1 SGHDT and CDR2 YYEEEE. CDR3 sequence: CASSPGLKGRVYEQYF. The CDR3 bases are TGTGCCAGCAGCCCCGGGTTGAAGGGGAGGGTTTACGAGCAGTACTTC.

The DNA for the CDR3 is TGCGCCAGCAGCTTGGCATTAGGGGCTGGAAACACCATATATTTT. Encoded protein: CASSLALGAGNTIYF. The V gene is TRBV5-1, the J gene TRBJ1-3, with D perhaps matching TRBD1 (5 bases). The CDR3 spans 15 residues. CDR1 is SGHRS, CDR2 YFSETQ, per germline. The V end was cut by 0 bases, the J end by 2 bases, with 9 bases between.

The chain employs TRBV7-6 and TRBJ1-2; 10 positions agree with TRBD1. V lost 5 bases and J lost 4; bases outside the gene matches: 7. The germline gives CDR1 SGHVS, CDR2 FNYEAQ. The CDR3 is 15 residues long. CDR3 bases: TGTGCCAGCAGCCTAGGGACAGGGGTGCGCTATGGCTACACCTTC. Residues: CASSLGTGVRYGYTF.

The chain joins TRBV23-1 to TRBJ1-2, with 7 nucleotides matching TRBD1. TRBV23-1 counts as an open reading frame of uncertain function. CDR3 length equals 17 residues. The V gene end was trimmed by 2 bases and the J gene end by 2 bases; junction bases not matched to a gene: 11. The CDR3 reads CASSQPDRDSGNYGYTF. DNA of the CDR3: TGCGCCAGCAGTCAACCGGACCGGGACAGCGGGAACTATGGCTACACCTTC.

The chain uses TRBV28 and TRBJ1-2, with D possibly being TRBD1 (6 bases). The germline V and J ends were trimmed by 6 bases and 2 bases, with 13 bases remaining between them. CDR1 is MDHEN, CDR2 SYDVKM, per germline. The CDR3 has 14 residues. CDR3 coding DNA: TGTGCCAGCAGCAATCAGGACAGAAACTATGGCTACACCTTC. Translation: CASSNQDRNYGYTF.

The gene calls are TRBV27 and TRBJ2-7, with TRBD1 matching over 7 bases. With 1 base clipped from V and 3 bases from J, the junction kept 6 bases outside the gene matches. This CDR3 has 15 amino acids. Germline values: CDR1 MNHEY, CDR2 SMNVEV (reference sequence). The DNA of the CDR3 is TGTGCCAGCAGTTTATTAGAGGGGGCAAGCTACGAGCAGTACTTC. Translating gives CASSLLEGASYEQYF.

V gene TRBV30 combines with J gene TRBJ1-5, with D uncertain. The length of the CDR3 is 13 residues. Germline V lookup: CDR1 GTSNPN, CDR2 SVGIG (reference sequence). V was cut by 1 base and J by 3 bases, with 7 bases left in between. The CDR3 DNA sequence: TGTGCCTGGAGTGAGGGAAACAATCAGCCCCAGCATTTT. It yields the protein CAWSEGNNQPQHF.

This clone was detected only a few times. The V gene is TRBV9, the J gene TRBJ1-2; a weak D match, TRBD1 (5 bases). The ends were cut back, 2 bases at V and 6 bases at J, with 11 bases in the middle. The CDR3 contains 13 residues. Germline CDR1 SGDLS, CDR2 YYNGEE. The CDR3, as DNA: TGTGCCAGCAGCGTCGGCCAGGGAAATGGCTACACCTTC. Amino acid sequence: CASSVGQGNGYTF. The complete variable domain, with remaining parts taken from reference TRBV9 and TRBJ1-2, reads DSGVTQTPKHLITATGQRVTLRCSPRSGDLSVYWYQQSLDQGLQFLIQYYNGEERAKGNILERFSAQQFPDLHSELNLSSLELGDSALYFCASSVGQGNGYTFGSGTRLTVV.

The chain couples TRBV14 to TRBJ2-1; TRBD2 might be the D (5 bases). The CDR3 length is 13 residues. V lost 1 base and J 9 bases, leaving 10 bases between the germline ends. From germline, CDR1 is SGHDN and CDR2 FVKESK. The CDR3 region has the DNA TGTGCCAGCAGCCAAGCGCTGGCGGGTGAGCAGTTCTTC. Protein: CASSQALAGEQFF.

The chain couples TRBV18 to TRBJ1-1; D remains ambiguous. The CDR3 is made up of 15 amino acids. CDR1 KGHSH and CDR2 LQKENI come from the germline V gene. Trimming removed 5 bases at V and 1 base at J, with 14 bases between. CDR3 DNA sequence: TGTGCCAGCTCAGCATTGGATCTGGGGAACACTGAAGCTTTCTTT. Translation gives CASSALDLGNTEAFF.

The rearrangement joins TRBV5-4 to TRBJ1-2; TRBD1 aligns across 9 bases. Looked up from germline, CDR1 is SGHNT and CDR2 is YYREEE (reference sequence). V dropped 0 bases and J dropped 12; count of bases not matched to a gene: 3. CDR3 length: 12 residues. CDR3 nucleotides: TGTGCCAGCAGCTTGGGGGGACAGGGTAACACCTTC. This gives the protein CASSLGGQGNTF.